The TCR beta chain under discussion was sequenced for a study of blood T cell repertoires in COVID-19. Study overall: Donors in the United States, Italy and Spain gave samples during acute or convalescent COVID-19. PBMCs, B-cell-depleted T cells, or T cells provided the cDNA or gDNA that made up the material.

V lost 5 bases to trimming and J lost 4 bases, with 14 bases between them. Germline lookup yields CDR1 SEHNR and CDR2 FQNEAQ (reference sequence). CDR3 length equals 15 residues. Original methodology: Cell counts per sample came from amplifying reference gene primers. Some clones are missing from TCRdb's copy, which holds only in-frame ones; the method was immunoSEQ multiplex PCR. The V and J calls and clone size are taken from that table; D and trimming were inferred from the DNA. Of around 83,000 clones listed, 70% to 90% are singletons. The rearrangement links TRBV7-9 to TRBJ2-2; D might be TRBD1 (5 bases). The sample consisted of peripheral blood. The sequence was obtained from a woman in her 70s with acute or convalescent COVID-19. The CDR3 loop is CASSPDTVPTGELFF. CDR3 sequence (DNA): TGTGCCAGCAGCCCGGACACGGTTCCCACCGGGGAGCTGTTTTTT.